This entry lists 6 T cell receptor beta chains sequenced from one sample in a study of T-cell reconstitution after alpha-beta-depleted transplantation in children. A library of TCRbeta sequences, prepared with unique molecular identifiers, was generated. Each CDR3 protein is one row after TCRdb ran MiXCR on the PCR reads. The repertoire consists of hundreds of thousands of distinct CDR3 sequences, with about an eighth occurring once and the leading ten covering 0.79%. Sequencing was performed on PBMCs, taken before TCRalphabeta/CD19-depleted stem cell transplant. These receptor sequences come from a girl aged 2 to 9 with congenital amegakaryocytic thrombocytopenia, due to receive a stem cell transplant.

This chain joins TRBV29-1 and TRBJ1-1; no firm D call. Trimming left V 3 bases short and J 0 bases short, with 11 bases between. Germline V gene sequence: CDR1 SQVTM, CDR2 ANQGSEA. The CDR3 totals 14 residues. The CDR3 region is CSVDFGEMNTEAFF. CDR3 DNA: TGCAGCGTTGATTTCGGGGAGATGAACACTGAAGCTTTCTTT.

This CDR3 is CASSFGLAGSPRYF. DNA for the CDR3: TGTGCCAGCAGCTTCGGACTAGCGGGGTCCCCGCGGTATTTT. This chain uses TRBV7-2 with TRBJ2-3; 12 positions match TRBD2. With 3 bases clipped from V and 14 bases from J, the junction kept 9 bases outside the gene matches. The CDR3 has 14 amino acids. Germline CDR1 and CDR2: SGHTA and FQGNSA.

The sample holds many counts of this clonotype. The genes are TRBV5-1 and TRBJ2-1; TRBD2 matches 10 bases. Germline V gives CDR1 SGHRS, CDR2 YFSETQ. The trim removed 2 bases at V and 6 bases at J, leaving 8 bases unmatched. The CDR3 has 16 amino acids. The CDR3 loop is CASSFEEREGPNEQFF. The DNA for the CDR3 is TGCGCCAGCAGCTTCGAAGAGCGGGAGGGCCCCAATGAGCAGTTCTTC.

This clonotype has ten or more counts. V usage is TRBV20-1 and J usage is TRBJ2-3; no clear D gene. The V gene's germline CDR1 is DFQATT and CDR2 SNEGSKA (reference sequence). There are 14 residues in the CDR3. Trimming shortened V by 4 bases and J by 2 bases, and 13 bases separated the two germline ends. This chain's CDR3 is CSANKAGPTDTQYF. The DNA of the CDR3 is TGCAGTGCTAACAAGGCAGGTCCCACAGATACGCAGTATTTT.

The genes are TRBV9 and TRBJ2-7; the D is unclear. This CDR3 is 11 amino acids long. Germline V gives CDR1 SGDLS, CDR2 YYNGEE. Trimming took 9 bases from V and 4 from J, leaving 11 bases between them. The CDR3 bases are TGTGCCATCCCCTCATGGTACGAGCAGTACTTC. Amino acids: CAIPSWYEQYF. Combining the CDR3 with reference TRBV9 and TRBJ2-7 gives the whole variable domain DSGVTQTPKHLITATGQRVTLRCSPRSGDLSVYWYQQSLDQGLQFLIQYYNGEERAKGNILERFSAQQFPDLHSELNLSSLELGDSALYFCAIPSWYEQYFGPGTRLTVT.

This clonotype was observed many times. This chain connects TRBV20-1 to TRBJ2-3; 9 bases match TRBD2. The CDR3 length is 18 residues. The V segment lost 5 bases and the J segment 1 base; nucleotides outside the gene matches: 16. The germline V gene has CDR1 DFQATT and CDR2 SNEGSKA (reference sequence). The CDR3 DNA reads TGCAGTGCTCACCGAGGCTTGCGGGAGGGCCGGGGCACAGATACGCAGTATTTT. Amino acid sequence: CSAHRGLREGRGTDTQYF.